The rows below give T cell receptor beta chains drawn from one sample of a study of Ad26.COV2.S vaccination and SARS-CoV-2 variants. Produced via immunoSEQ multiplex PCR; TCRdb's table is partial and in-frame only. The data show around 86,000 clones, 82% seen once. The source material was peripheral blood, sampled after recovery from COVID-19. These receptors came from a human donor who had recovered from COVID-19. Each CDR3 is given with its conserved first and last residue. A D gene is named only where the DNA matches it firmly. A row's size may be missing; if present it is once, few, many or a size class.

.	TRBV10-3	TRBJ1-6	.	CAIGNMGAPGSPLHF	TGTGCCATCGGAAATATGGGGGCCCCCGGGTCACCCCTCCACTTT
.	TRBV19	TRBJ2-5	TRBD1	CASSSDRGRETQYF	TGTGCCAGTAGTTCGGACAGGGGGCGAGAGACCCAGTACTTC
.	TRBV19	TRBJ2-3	TRBD2	CATSQREVTDTQYF	TGTGCCACCTCGCAGCGGGAGGTTACAGATACGCAGTATTTT
.	TRBV12-3/TRBV12-4	TRBJ1-2	.	CASSFRGAGGYTF	TGTGCCAGCAGTTTCCGGGGCGCTGGTGGCTACACCTTC
.	TRBV6-5	TRBJ1-6	TRBD1	CASRRGQGNSPLHF	TGTGCCAGCAGGCGGGGACAGGGGAATTCACCCCTCCACTTT
.	TRBV24-1	TRBJ2-2	.	CATSWDTGELFF	TGTGCCACCAGTTGGGACACCGGGGAGCTGTTTTTT
.	TRBV11-3	TRBJ1-1	TRBD1	CASSLTPGGETEAFF	TGTGCCAGCAGCTTAACCCCAGGGGGAGAGACTGAAGCTTTCTTT
once	TRBV21-1	TRBJ2-3	.	CASSGHLAGVLDTQYF	TGTGCCAGCAGCGGTCACCTAGCGGGAGTTTTAGATACGCAGTATTTT
.	TRBV21-1	TRBJ1-2	.	CASSKADYGYTF	TGTGCCAGCAGCAAAGCGGACTATGGCTACACCTTC
.	TRBV11-2	TRBJ2-1	.	CASSLGSLLVEQFF	TGTGCCAGCAGCTTGGGTTCCCTTCTCGTCGAGCAGTTCTTC
.	TRBV4-1	TRBJ1-4	TRBD1	CASSPTTGDEKLFF	TGCGCCAGCAGCCCAACTACAGGGGATGAAAAACTGTTTTTT
once	TRBV11-3	TRBJ2-2	.	CASSLDWGTGELFF	TGTGCCAGCAGCTTAGACTGGGGAACCGGGGAGCTGTTTTTT
few	TRBV13	TRBJ2-5	TRBD1	CASSLMRTGVEETQYF	TGTGCCAGCAGCCTAATGAGGACAGGGGTAGAAGAGACCCAGTACTTC
.	TRBV7-2	TRBJ2-7	.	CASSSLFGASSYEQYF	TGTGCCAGCAGCTCCCTGTTTGGGGCCTCCTCCTACGAGCAGTACTTC
.	TRBV11-2	TRBJ2-5	.	CASSLVRGRQETQYF	TGTGCCAGCAGCTTAGTGAGGGGTAGGCAAGAGACCCAGTACTTC
.	TRBV19	TRBJ1-5	TRBD1	CASSIRGRIFGLGNQPQHF	TGTGCCAGTAGTATCAGGGGGCGCATTTTTGGTCTTGGCAATCAGCCCCAGCATTTT
.	TRBV6-2/TRBV6-3	TRBJ1-1	.	CASSYSRGNTEAFF	TGTGCCAGCAGTTACTCGAGGGGGAACACTGAAGCTTTCTTT
.	TRBV4-1	TRBJ2-5	TRBD2	CASSRSGTGALIAGGQETQYF	TGCGCCAGCAGCCGCTCCGGGACAGGCGCCCTTATAGCGGGAGGACAAGAGACCCAGTACTTC
.	TRBV27	TRBJ1-6	.	CASKTGQTYNSPLHF	TGTGCCAGCAAAACAGGGCAAACCTATAATTCACCCCTCCACTTT
.	TRBV6-1	TRBJ2-3	.	CASSARGGKPFTDTQYF	TGTGCCAGCAGTGCCAGAGGAGGGAAGCCGTTCACAGATACGCAGTATTTT
.	TRBV25-1	TRBJ1-5	.	CASSERGIDNQPQHF	TGTGCCAGCAGTGAAAGGGGAATCGACAATCAGCCCCAGCATTTT
.	TRBV7-9	TRBJ2-3	.	CASSFGGSSTDTQYF	TGTGCCAGCAGCTTTGGCGGATCTAGCACAGATACGCAGTATTTT
.	TRBV6-6	TRBJ2-4	.	CASSPVGQLANIQYF	TGTGCCAGCAGTCCTGTTGGACAGCTAGCCAACATTCAGTACTTC
.	TRBV3-1/TRBV3-2	TRBJ1-5	TRBD1	CASSRGQGGSQPQHF	TGTGCCAGCAGCCGCGGACAGGGCGGGAGTCAGCCCCAGCATTTT
.	TRBV28	TRBJ2-7	.	CASSSREQYF	TGTGCCAGCAGTTCAAGGGAGCAGTACTTC
.	TRBV29-1	TRBJ2-1	TRBD2	CSAHSGVSYNEQFF	TGCAGCGCCCACAGCGGGGTCTCCTACAATGAGCAGTTCTTC
.	TRBV4-1	TRBJ2-5	TRBD2	CASSQEGLAGETQYF	TGCGCCAGCAGCCAAGAAGGACTAGCGGGAGAGACCCAGTACTTC
.	TRBV18	TRBJ2-5	TRBD1	CASSPAGGGETQYF	TGTGCCAGCTCACCAGCAGGGGGTGGTGAGACCCAGTACTTC
.	TRBV5-4	TRBJ2-4	.	CASSLGPGDGQYF	TGTGCCAGCAGCTTGGGTCCGGGGGATGGTCAGTACTTC
once	TRBV14	TRBJ1-6	.	CASSQDRGGYSPLHF	TGTGCCAGCAGCCAAGATCGGGGGGGTTATTCACCCCTCCACTTT
.	TRBV4-1	TRBJ1-4	.	CASSQDRGMANEKLFF	TGCGCCAGCAGCCAAGATCGGGGGATGGCTAATGAAAAACTGTTTTTT
.	TRBV18	TRBJ2-3	TRBD1	CASSPPGGRTDTQYF	TGTGCCAGCTCACCCCCAGGGGGCCGCACAGATACGCAGTATTTT
.	TRBV28	TRBJ1-2	.	CASNEINYGYTF	TGTGCCAGCAACGAGATTAACTATGGCTACACCTTC
.	TRBV27	TRBJ1-3	.	CASSFSGAGNTIYF	TGTGCCAGCAGTTTCTCGGGGGCTGGAAACACCATATATTTT
.	TRBV27	TRBJ1-1	TRBD1	CASTKLNRTGAPEAFF	TGTGCCAGCACTAAGCTTAATCGGACAGGGGCTCCTGAAGCTTTCTTT
.	TRBV5-1	TRBJ2-2	.	CASSLVTTGRNTGELFF	TGCGCCAGCAGCTTGGTGACGACAGGCCGGAACACCGGGGAGCTGTTTTTT
.	TRBV7-2	TRBJ2-3	.	CASSSSLTEDTQYF	TGTGCCAGCAGCTCCTCTCTGACAGAAGATACGCAGTATTTT